The 12 T cell receptor beta chains given below trace back to one sample, sequenced in a study of blood T cell repertoires in COVID-19. Measured with immunoSEQ multiplex PCR; TCRdb has only the in-frame clones, and not every one. Of over 110,000 clones detected, about three quarters appear once; the ten largest clones hold 1.9%. Sequencing input: peripheral blood. These receptors all stem from a woman aged 60-75 years with acute or convalescent COVID-19.

The gene calls are TRBV7-9 and TRBJ2-1; tentatively, D is TRBD2 (6 bases). Germline V gives CDR1 SEHNR, CDR2 FQNEAQ (reference sequence). CDR3 length equals 13 residues. V was trimmed by 3 bases and J by 7 bases, leaving 10 bases between them. CDR3 nucleotides: TGTGCCAGCAGCTTCCGGGGGAGGAATGAGCAGTTCTTC. Translating gives CASSFRGRNEQFF.

V is TRBV19 and J is TRBJ1-5; TRBD1 aligns across 7 bases. Germline values: CDR1 LNHDA, CDR2 SQIVND (reference sequence). J lost 2 bases, V lost 3 bases, and 4 bases had no gene match. The CDR3 contains 15 residues. Written as DNA, the CDR3 is TGTGCCAGTAGTATCTCCACAGGGGGCAATCAGCCCCAGCATTTT. It translates to CASSISTGGNQPQHF.

This clone appeared once. The chain employs TRBV29-1 and TRBJ1-2; D possibly corresponds to TRBD1 (6 bases). V dropped 5 bases and J dropped 0 bases, with 10 bases sitting between them. Germline lookup yields CDR1 SQVTM and CDR2 ANQGSEA. CDR3 size: 13 residues. The CDR3 sequence: CSVWGGSNYGYTF. Written as DNA, the CDR3 is TGCAGCGTTTGGGGGGGCTCTAACTATGGCTACACCTTC.

The chain uses TRBV19 and TRBJ2-1; TRBD1 matches 9 bases. The ends lost 3 bases at V and 6 bases at J; junction bases unmatched: 6. CDR3 length equals 15 residues. CDR1 LNHDA and CDR2 SQIVND come from the germline V gene (reference sequence). This chain's CDR3 is CASSMRDRVFNEQFF. Here the CDR3 DNA reads TGTGCCAGTAGTATGCGGGACAGGGTTTTCAATGAGCAGTTCTTC.

V is TRBV20-1 and J is TRBJ2-7; 10 bases align to TRBD2. This CDR3 region has 18 residues. In germline, CDR1 is DFQATT, CDR2 SNEGSKA (reference sequence). The V segment lost 3 bases and the J segment 5 bases; nucleotides outside the gene matches: 19. The CDR3 DNA reads as TGCAGTGCTAGTCCAGCGGTCCAAACCGGGACTAGCGTAGACGAGCAGTACTTC. It translates to CSASPAVQTGTSVDEQYF.

The genes are TRBV27 and TRBJ1-2; D is unclear. The CDR3 is 13 amino acids. The V and J ends lost 9 bases and 0 bases respectively, with 11 bases between them. Germline lookup yields CDR1 MNHEY and CDR2 SMNVEV (reference sequence). The DNA of the CDR3 is TGTGCCAGTCGGACTGCGACTAACTATGGCTACACCTTC. Its protein is CASRTATNYGYTF.

This chain connects TRBV5-1 to TRBJ2-1; D is possibly TRBD2 (5 bases). The V gene lost 8 bases and the J gene lost 2 bases, with 20 bases spanning the gap. Germline assignment: CDR1 SGHRS and CDR2 YFSETQ. The CDR3 has 16 residues. The CDR3 DNA reads as TGCGCCAGTAGGACGGAAGGAGGCGCGCCCTACAATGAGCAGTTCTTC. Its translation is CASRTEGGAPYNEQFF.

The V gene is TRBV5-1, the J gene TRBJ2-7; no firm D call. Trimming removed 10 bases at V and 3 bases at J, with 17 bases between. From germline, CDR1 is SGHRS and CDR2 YFSETQ. The CDR3 consists of 13 residues. The DNA of the CDR3 is TGCGCCCCCCTGGAGCGCGTAGGCTACGAGCAGTACTTC. Protein sequence: CAPLERVGYEQYF. Drawing the rest from reference TRBV5-1 and TRBJ2-7, the complete variable domain is KAGVTQTPRYLIKTRGQQVTLSCSPISGHRSVSWYQQTPGQGLQFLFEYFSETQRNKGNFPGRFSGRQFSNSRSEMNVSTLELGDSALYLCAPLERVGYEQYFGPGTRLTVT.

V usage is TRBV13 and J usage is TRBJ1-2, with no clear D. Trimming stripped 5 bases from V and 5 bases from J, with 12 bases between. Germline V gene data show CDR1 as PRHDT and CDR2 as FYEKMQ (reference sequence). The CDR3 length is 13 residues. CDR3 amino acids: CASSPGDRYGYTF. The CDR3 nucleotides read TGTGCCAGCAGCCCCGGAGATCGTTATGGCTACACCTTC.

The chain recombines TRBV27 with TRBJ2-1, with D perhaps TRBD2 (6 bases). The CDR3 runs 14 residues. CDR1 is MNHEY and CDR2 is SMNVEV in the germline V gene (reference sequence). Trimming took 5 bases from V and 2 from J, leaving 10 bases between them. In DNA form, the CDR3 reads TGTGCCAGCAGTCTAGCGTCAGCCTACAATGAGCAGTTCTTC. Its protein product is CASSLASAYNEQFF.

The gene calls are TRBV30 and TRBJ2-7; 9 nucleotides match TRBD2. The CDR3 extends over 14 amino acids. Germline V gives CDR1 GTSNPN, CDR2 SVGIG (reference sequence). Trimming took 5 bases from V and 0 from J; bases not matched to a gene: 5. CDR3 bases: TGTGCCTGGGGCCTTAGCGGGAGCTCCTACGAGCAGTACTTC. It yields the protein CAWGLSGSSYEQYF. Supplemented by reference TRBV30 and TRBJ2-7, the full variable domain reads SQTIHQWPATLVQPVGSPLSLECTVEGTSNPNLYWYRQAAGRGLQLLFYSVGIGQISSEVPQNLSASRPQDRQFILSSKKLLLSDSGFYLCAWGLSGSSYEQYFGPGTRLTVT.

The CDR3 here is CASSWGSPLHF. The CDR3 DNA sequence: TGCGCCAGCAGCTGGGGCTCACCCCTCCACTTT. The genes are TRBV5-1 and TRBJ1-6; possible D gene TRBD1, 5 bases. V lost 3 bases and J 10 bases, leaving 5 bases between the germline ends. Germline values: CDR1 SGHRS, CDR2 YFSETQ. The CDR3 has 11 amino acids.